Listed below are T cell receptor beta chains from one sample, sequenced in a study of T-cell memory formation after mild COVID-19. TCRdb analysed the 5' RACE reads with MiXCR anew, one entry per CDR3 protein. The repertoire consists of roughly 560,000 distinct CDR3 sequences, with around 20% occurring once and the leading ten covering under 15%. Material: PBMCs or a T cell subset sorted from them (not recorded which). These receptors were obtained from an adult woman who had mild COVID-19 (a few samples of this study predate the infection). Cell type and time point are not known. CDR3s include the opening cysteine and the closing phenylalanine or tryptophan. A D gene is named only where the DNA matches it firmly. Clone size is given for some rows only: seen once, a few or many times, or a class if the clone is expanded.

J: TRBJ2-7; D: -; size: -; V: TRBV20-1; DNA: TGCAGTGCGTCCGGGCCCCGAGTCTCCTACGAGCAGTACTTC; CDR3: CSASGPRVSYEQYF
J: TRBJ1-1; D: TRBD1; size: many; V: TRBV5-1; DNA: TGCGCCAGCAGCTTGGATGGGGGGACAGGGGCGAGTGAAGCTTTCTTT; CDR3: CASSLDGGTGASEAFF
J: TRBJ2-7; D: TRBD2; size: few; V: TRBV15; DNA: TGTGCCACCAGCAGTTGGCGGGAGAAGTCCTACGAGCAGTACTTC; CDR3: CATSSWREKSYEQYF
J: TRBJ2-3; D: TRBD2; size: few; V: TRBV2; DNA: TGTGCCAGCAGCCGGACTAGCGGGGGTTCGCGTACGCAGTATTTT; CDR3: CASSRTSGGSRTQYF
J: TRBJ2-5; D: -; size: -; V: TRBV7-3; DNA: TGTGCCAGCAGCTTAACTCCCAACTCGGAGACCCAGTACTTC; CDR3: CASSLTPNSETQYF
J: TRBJ2-1; D: TRBD2; size: -; V: TRBV29-1; DNA: TGCAGCGCAGAAGGTGGCAATGGGACTAGCGGGAGGGGTTGGGATGAGCAGTTCTTC; CDR3: CSAEGGNGTSGRGWDEQFF
J: TRBJ2-5; D: TRBD1; size: -; V: TRBV30; DNA: TGTGCCTGGAGTGTAATAGGGGGCGTGACCCAGTACTTC; CDR3: CAWSVIGGVTQYF
J: TRBJ1-5; D: -; size: -; V: TRBV12-3/TRBV12-4; DNA: TGTGCCAGCAGTTTTGGGCGCGGCAGCAATCAGCCCCAGCATTTT; CDR3: CASSFGRGSNQPQHF
J: TRBJ2-5; D: TRBD1; size: few; V: TRBV4-2; DNA: TGTGCCAGCAGCCAAGCGGACTTAACAGGGGGCCAAGAGACCCAGTACTTC; CDR3: CASSQADLTGGQETQYF
J: TRBJ2-3; D: -; size: -; V: TRBV6-5; DNA: TGTGCCAGCAGTTACCAGGGTCCGATCGGCACAGATACGCAGTATTTT; CDR3: CASSYQGPIGTDTQYF
J: TRBJ1-3; D: -; size: -; V: TRBV19; DNA: TGTGCCACCCGCCCGAGGGGGGCTGGAAACACCATATATTTT; CDR3: CATRPRGAGNTIYF
J: TRBJ2-5; D: TRBD2; size: -; V: TRBV5-1; DNA: TGCGCCAGCAGCTTTTACGGGGGGGCCGAGGAGACCCAGTACTTC; CDR3: CASSFYGGAEETQYF
J: TRBJ2-7; D: TRBD1; size: once; V: TRBV5-6; DNA: TGTGCCAGCAGCCCACGGACAGGGTACTACGAGCAGTACTTC; CDR3: CASSPRTGYYEQYF
J: TRBJ2-7; D: TRBD1; size: few; V: TRBV14; DNA: TGTGCCAGCAGCCAAGATTTTCCCACAGGGGGAGGCGAGCAGTACTTC; CDR3: CASSQDFPTGGGEQYF
J: TRBJ1-2; D: -; size: -; V: TRBV5-1; DNA: TGCGCCAGTTACAGGGATTTTGGCTATGGCTACACCTTC; CDR3: CASYRDFGYGYTF
J: TRBJ1-1; D: TRBD1; size: few; V: TRBV29-1; DNA: TGCAGCGTGGGACAGGGAGTAACTGAAGCTTTCTTT; CDR3: CSVGQGVTEAFF
J: TRBJ2-7; D: TRBD1; size: -; V: TRBV7-8; DNA: TGTGCCAGCAGCTTAGAGGGGCTAGACAGGGTCTCCTACGAGCAGTACTTC; CDR3: CASSLEGLDRVSYEQYF
J: TRBJ2-1; D: TRBD2; size: few; V: TRBV6-5; DNA: TGTGCCAGCAGACGGGAGGTGGGATACAATGAGCAGTTCTTC; CDR3: CASRREVGYNEQFF
J: TRBJ2-7; D: -; size: -; V: TRBV20-1; DNA: TGCAGTGCCCAGGGCGGGTCCAACCGGGCCTACGAGCAGTACTTC; CDR3: CSAQGGSNRAYEQYF
J: TRBJ2-7; D: -; size: few; V: TRBV12-3/TRBV12-4; DNA: TGTGCCAGCAGGGCTTGGTCTGGGGGCGCGGGCTACGAGCAGTACTTC; CDR3: CASRAWSGGAGYEQYF
J: TRBJ1-6; D: -; size: -; V: TRBV4-2; DNA: TGTGCCAGCAGCCAAGATCGAGAGAGGCCCCTCCACTTT; CDR3: CASSQDRERPLHF
J: TRBJ1-5; D: TRBD1; size: few; V: TRBV6-4; DNA: TGTGCCAGCAGTGACTTGAGTCAGGGGGCGGGCAGGAGTAATCAGCCCCAGCATTTT; CDR3: CASSDLSQGAGRSNQPQHF
J: TRBJ2-1; D: TRBD2; size: few; V: TRBV4-3; DNA: TGCGCCAGCAGCCGCTCACTAGCGGCGCTCTACAATGAGCAGTTCTTC; CDR3: CASSRSLAALYNEQFF
J: TRBJ1-5; D: TRBD1; size: few; V: TRBV7-2; DNA: TGTGCCAGCAGCTTCCACACAGGGGGCGTAAGCAATCAGCCCCAGCATTTT; CDR3: CASSFHTGGVSNQPQHF
J: TRBJ1-2; D: TRBD1; size: -; V: TRBV6-5; DNA: TGTGCCAGCAAACCGGACAGGGCCCTGGCTAACTATGGCTACACCTTC; CDR3: CASKPDRALANYGYTF
J: TRBJ1-2; D: TRBD1; size: few; V: TRBV5-1; DNA: TGCGCCAGCAGCTTGGGACAGGGCTTCAACTATGGCTACACCTTC; CDR3: CASSLGQGFNYGYTF
J: TRBJ1-5; D: -; size: many; V: TRBV10-3; DNA: TGTGCCATCAGCCAGGGACTGGAAAGCAATCAGCCCCAGCATTTT; CDR3: CAISQGLESNQPQHF
J: TRBJ2-7; D: -; size: -; V: TRBV21-1; DNA: TGTGCCAGCAGCCCCCTCGATAGCGGGAGGGCCTCAGACGAGCAGTACTTC; CDR3: CASSPLDSGRASDEQYF
J: TRBJ1-1; D: -; size: few; V: TRBV5-1; DNA: TGCGCCAGCAGCTCTGACCGAGCGGGCATGAACACTGAAGCTTTCTTT; CDR3: CASSSDRAGMNTEAFF
J: TRBJ2-1; D: TRBD2; size: -; V: TRBV28; DNA: TGTGCCACCGGACCCGGGACTAGCGGGAGCTACAATGAGCAGTTCTTC; CDR3: CATGPGTSGSYNEQFF
J: TRBJ2-4; D: TRBD2; size: few; V: TRBV4-3; DNA: TGCGCCAGCAGCCAAGGGCATAGCGGGAGAGGGGACATTCAGTACTTC; CDR3: CASSQGHSGRGDIQYF
J: TRBJ2-5; D: -; size: -; V: TRBV12-3/TRBV12-4; DNA: TGTGCCAGCCGAGGAAGGGAAACGGGAGAGACCCAGTACTTC; CDR3: CASRGRETGETQYF
J: TRBJ2-7; D: TRBD2; size: -; V: TRBV20-1; DNA: TGCAGTGCCGCGATTGGGCTAGCGGGAGGTTACGAGCAGTACTTC; CDR3: CSAAIGLAGGYEQYF
J: TRBJ2-5; D: -; size: -; V: TRBV25-1; DNA: TGTGCCAGCACAGTTGGGGGAACAGGGATGGAGACCCAGTACTTC; CDR3: CASTVGGTGMETQYF
J: TRBJ2-1; D: TRBD2; size: -; V: TRBV7-2; DNA: TGTGCCAGCACCCGACTAGCGGGGAGATACAATGAGCAGTTCTTC; CDR3: CASTRLAGRYNEQFF
J: TRBJ2-7; D: TRBD1; size: few; V: TRBV7-9; DNA: TGTGCCAGCAGGTCCGGGACAGGGAGCCACGAGCAGTACTTC; CDR3: CASRSGTGSHEQYF
J: TRBJ2-1; D: -; size: -; V: TRBV24-1; DNA: TGTGCCACCAGTGATTTGTCCTATGGGGTTACTGAGCAGTTCTTC; CDR3: CATSDLSYGVTEQFF
J: TRBJ1-4; D: -; size: -; V: TRBV5-1; DNA: TGCGCCAGCAGCTTCGATCGGGACTCGCAGCCCCAGGGGACTAATGAAAAACTGTTTTTT; CDR3: CASSFDRDSQPQGTNEKLFF
J: TRBJ2-5; D: -; size: many; V: TRBV9; DNA: TGTGCCAGCAGCGTAGACAGCCGAGAGACCCAGTACTTC; CDR3: CASSVDSRETQYF
J: TRBJ2-5; D: -; size: -; V: TRBV21-1; DNA: TGTGCCAGCAGGGAGGCCCAAGAGACCCAGTACTTC; CDR3: CASREAQETQYF
J: TRBJ2-7; D: -; size: -; V: TRBV5-1; DNA: TGCGCCAGCAGCTATGGAGGGGCCGACGAGCAGTACTTC; CDR3: CASSYGGADEQYF
J: TRBJ1-5; D: -; size: -; V: TRBV18; DNA: TGTGCCAGCTCACCAGGGACGGCTAATAATCAGCCCCAGCATTTT; CDR3: CASSPGTANNQPQHF
J: TRBJ2-1; D: TRBD2; size: -; V: TRBV2; DNA: TGTGCCAGCAGCGGGGGACTAGCTTACAATGAGCAGTTCTTC; CDR3: CASSGGLAYNEQFF
J: TRBJ2-3; D: -; size: few; V: TRBV15; DNA: TGTGCCACCAGCAGAGACCTGGTTAGCACAGATACGCAGTATTTT; CDR3: CATSRDLVSTDTQYF